This TCR beta chain was recovered during a study of T-cell memory formation after mild COVID-19. Study-wide background: Largely donor-specific TCR clusters were found. Points from the study as a whole: Detection of some responders pre-infection suggested pre-existing cross-reactive memory T cells participated.

TCRdb called the 5' RACE reads again in MiXCR, with one record for every CDR3 protein. This sample yields about 400,000 distinct CDR3 sequences, of which around a quarter are seen a single time; around 12% belongs to the top ten. A remark on this clonotype: Its specificity is not known.

Trimming stripped 3 bases from V and 3 bases from J, with 15 bases between. CDR1 MNHEY and CDR2 SVGEGT come from the germline V gene. The CDR3 covers 15 residues. Sample: PBMCs or a T cell subset sorted from them (not recorded which). This chain uses TRBV6-2 or TRBV6-3 with TRBJ2-7; TRBD2 is a possible D gene (6 bases). The receptor's source is an adult woman who had mild COVID-19 (a few samples of this study predate the infection). Cell type and time point are not known. This CDR3 is CASSYWLARIYEQYF. The CDR3 DNA reads TGTGCCAGCAGTTATTGGCTAGCGCGTATCTACGAGCAGTACTTC.